A single sample is the source of the 21 T cell receptor beta chains below, sequenced in a study of T cells in women clearing cervical HPV infection. The data were produced by immunoSEQ multiplex PCR, yet TCRdb's version contains in-frame clones alone and is incomplete. This sample's table reports about 27,000 clones. Sequencing was done on a sample of blood buffy coat. The receptors originated from a woman aged 18-69 years with a cervical HPV16 infection that either progressed to CIN3+ or cleared (not recorded which).

As for this clone: An end of the junction differs from the germline gene, which may be a read error. The read terminates 3 residues before the CDR3 end, so the remaining end is supplied by the germline J gene. The same CDR3 is also encoded by other DNA sequences in this sample. The chain carries TRBV29-1 and TRBJ1-3; 10 nucleotides match TRBD1. Germline V lookup: CDR1 SQVTM, CDR2 ANQGSEA. This CDR3 comprises 14 residues. The CDR3 DNA, read in part, is TGCAGCGCCACCATTCGGACAGGGGGAAACACA. This translates into CSATIRTGGNT. The full CDR3 reads CSATIRTGGNTIYF. The whole variable domain, filled in from reference TRBV29-1 and TRBJ1-3, reads SAVISQKPSRDICQRGTSLTIQCQVDSQVTMMFWYRQQPGQSLTLIATANQGSEATYESGFVIDKFPISRPNLTFSTLTVSNMSPEDSSIYLCSATIRTGGNTIYFGEGSWLTVV.

According to its frequency, this clone is medium-sized. Read sequence stops 3 residues before the CDR3 end, and the germline J gene provides the missing end. The chain combines TRBV5-1 with TRBJ1-1; 7 nucleotides line up with TRBD1. The CDR3 is made up of 14 amino acids. The V gene end was trimmed by 3 bases and the J gene end by 1 base; junction bases not matched to a gene: 3. The germline V gene has CDR1 SGHRS and CDR2 YFSETQ. The CDR3 loop reads CASSSGQPNTEAFF. CDR3 bases read: TGCGCCAGCAGCTCGGGACAGCCGAACACTGAA.

Concerning this clone: Read coverage stops 3 residues before the CDR3 terminus; the germline J gene supplies the remainder. The chain employs TRBV19 and TRBJ2-3; TRBD1 matches at 11 bases. Germline assignment: CDR1 LNHDA and CDR2 SQIVND (reference sequence). The CDR3 consists of 15 residues. The part of the CDR3 DNA that was read is TGTGCCAGTAATTTCCGGGACAGGGGGAATCAGCCG. This encodes CASNFRDRGNQP. The full CDR3 is CASNFRDRGNQPQYF.

Regarding this clone: The read ends 3 residues early relative to the CDR3; the germline J gene fills the gap. The rearrangement joins TRBV5-5 to TRBJ2-7; 7 nucleotides match TRBD1. The germline gives CDR1 SGHKS, CDR2 YYEKEE (reference sequence). The trim removed 4 bases at V and 4 bases at J, leaving 11 bases unmatched. This CDR3 has 15 residues. The CDR3 loop is CASSGSRDRPYEQYF. The DNA read from the CDR3 is TGTGCCAGCAGCGGGTCCCGGGACAGACCTTACGAG.

Concerning this clone: Its ends do not fully match the called genes, so a read error is possible. The read terminates 3 residues before the CDR3 end, so the remaining end is supplied by the germline J gene. The chain employs TRBV19 and TRBJ2-5; D is unresolved. Germline loops: CDR1 LNHDA, CDR2 SQIVND (reference sequence). The length of the CDR3 is 15 residues. The CDR3 loop is CASRIGKGCTETQYF. The sequenced CDR3 bases are TGTGCCAGTAGGATAGGGAAGGGTTGTACGGAGACC.

To note about this clone: The read ends 3 residues shy of where the CDR3 ends; the end is completed using the germline J gene. This chain uses TRBV19 with TRBJ1-2; maybe TRBD1 (6 bases). Germline CDR1 is LNHDA and CDR2 is SQIVND (reference sequence). This CDR3 comprises 13 residues. This CDR3 reads CASTGDNTDTYTF. The sequenced part of the CDR3 DNA is TGTGCCAGTACCGGGGACAACACAGATACC.

A remark on this clone: Coverage ceases 3 residues before the CDR3 finishes, and the germline J gene fills in the end. This sequence joins TRBV20-1 and TRBJ2-1; 12 bases match TRBD2. This CDR3 has 14 residues. Per the germline V gene, CDR1 is DFQATT and CDR2 is SNEGSKA (reference sequence). V lost 5 bases, J lost 7 bases, and 6 bases stayed unmatched. The CDR3 here is CSALGTSGLNEQFF. The covered CDR3 bases are TGCAGTGCTCTCGGGACTAGCGGGCTTAATGAG.

Worth noting for this clone: From the germline J gene comes the end of the CDR3, since the read stops 3 residues before it. The rearrangement joins TRBV30 to TRBJ2-7; D ambiguous. The germline gives CDR1 GTSNPN, CDR2 SVGIG (reference sequence). CDR3 length: 11 residues. The V end lost 1 base, the J end lost 3 bases, and 4 bases lay between the germline ends. CDR3 DNA, as far as it was read: TGTGCCTGGAGTGGCGGCTACGAG. Translation: CAWSGGYE. Given in full, the CDR3 is CAWSGGYEQYF.

Concerning this clone itself: The read is 3 residues too short to cover the CDR3 end, so that end is filled in from the germline J gene. The chain uses TRBV20-1 and TRBJ1-2; TRBD1 agrees at 12 bases. In germline, CDR1 is DFQATT, CDR2 SNEGSKA (reference sequence). CDR3 length equals 16 residues. The sequenced part of the CDR3 DNA is TGCAGTGCCCCACGGAGGGACAGGGGGCGATTTGGAGGC. Translated, it gives CSAPRRDRGRFGG. The full CDR3 sequence reads CSAPRRDRGRFGGYTF.

Turning to this clone: The CDR3 end lies 3 residues beyond the end of the read and is filled in from the germline J gene. The V gene is TRBV6-1, the J gene TRBJ1-1, with 9 bases aligning to TRBD1. The CDR3 has 16 amino acids. Trimming removed 3 bases from V and 1 base from J; junction bases left unmatched: 6. CDR1 and CDR2 from the germline V gene are MNHNS and SASEGT. CDR3 DNA (partial): TGTGCCAGCAGTGAGACGACAGGGGGGGGGAACACTGAA. It encodes CASSETTGGGNTE. The complete CDR3 sequence is CASSETTGGGNTEAFF.

As for this clone: The CDR3 end falls 3 residues outside the read, so it is completed with the germline J gene. The chain employs TRBV19 and TRBJ2-2; 8 positions match TRBD2. From germline, CDR1 is LNHDA and CDR2 SQIVND (reference sequence). The CDR3 runs 12 residues. CDR3 loop: CASNAGGEKLFF. The covered CDR3 bases are TGTGCCAGTAATGCCGGGGGGGAAAAG.

Details on this clone: The CDR3 end falls 3 residues outside the read, so it is completed with the germline J gene. V usage is TRBV20-1 and J usage is TRBJ1-1; no reliable D call. Germline V gene lookup returns CDR1 DFQATT and CDR2 SNEGSKA (reference sequence). The CDR3 runs to 13 residues. The V end lost 3 bases, the J end lost 3 bases, and 11 bases lay between the germline ends. Partial CDR3 DNA: TGCAGTGCTAGGCGGGGAATGGACACTGAA. Translating gives CSARRGMDTE. In full, the CDR3 is CSARRGMDTEAFF.

Concerning this clone itself: The read falls 3 residues short of the CDR3 end, and the missing part is taken from the germline J gene. The rearrangement links TRBV5-4 to TRBJ1-1; no firm D call. V was cut by 0 bases and J by 7 bases, with 7 bases left in between. This CDR3 contains 12 residues. Germline V gene lookup returns CDR1 SGHNT and CDR2 YYREEE (reference sequence). The covered CDR3 bases are TGTGCCAGCAGCTTGGTGGCTGGTGAA. Amino acid sequence: CASSLVAGE. The whole CDR3 is CASSLVAGEAFF.

About this clone itself: Coverage ceases 3 residues before the CDR3 finishes, and the germline J gene fills in the end. The V gene is TRBV29-1, the J gene TRBJ2-7; a possible D gene is TRBD1 (8 bases). Germline CDR1 SQVTM, CDR2 ANQGSEA. The CDR3 length is 13 residues. The ends were cut back, 7 bases at V and 1 base at J, with 14 bases in the middle. The CDR3 loop reads CSAAQGGSYEQYF. The CDR3 bases that were read are TGCAGCGCCGCACAGGGGGGGTCCTACGAG.

For this clone: The read falls 3 residues short of the CDR3 end, and the missing part is taken from the germline J gene. The V call is TRBV2, the J call TRBJ1-1, with TRBD1 matching over 7 bases. Germline lookup yields CDR1 SNHLY and CDR2 FYNNEI. The CDR3 runs to 13 residues. The sequenced part of the CDR3 DNA is TGTGCCAGCAGAAACGAGGGGGCGCGGGAA. Encoded protein: CASRNEGARE. The entire CDR3 reads CASRNEGAREAFF.

Of note for this clone: Read coverage stops 3 residues before the CDR3 terminus; the germline J gene supplies the remainder. This chain joins TRBV7-9 and TRBJ2-3, with TRBD2 as a possible D gene (6 bases). The V end was cut by 7 bases, the J end by 1 base, with 12 bases between. In germline, CDR1 is SEHNR, CDR2 FQNEAQ (reference sequence). The CDR3 loop spans 14 amino acids. The CDR3 is CASTGEVRTDTQYF. The CDR3 bases that were read are TGTGCCAGCACCGGGGAGGTTCGCACAGATACG.

About this clone itself: The read gets to within 3 residues of the CDR3 end, and the germline J gene fills in the rest. The V and J genes are TRBV12-5 and TRBJ1-5; a weak D match, TRBD1 (6 bases). V lost 0 bases to trimming and J lost 1 base, with 16 bases between them. Germline values: CDR1 LGHNT, CDR2 FRNRAP. This CDR3 spans 18 amino acids. CDR3 bases read: TGTGCTAGTGGTTTGGTCGGGATATCGGGACAAAGCAATCAGCCC. The encoded protein is CASGLVGISGQSNQP. The complete CDR3 sequence is CASGLVGISGQSNQPQHF. The complete variable domain, with remaining parts taken from reference TRBV12-5 and TRBJ1-5, reads DARVTQTPRHKVTEMGQEVTMRCQPILGHNTVFWYRQTMMQGLELLAYFRNRAPLDDSGMPKDRFSAEMPDATLATLKIQPSEPRDSAVYFCASGLVGISGQSNQPQHFGDGTRLSIL.

About this clone itself: The read halts 3 residues ahead of the CDR3 end, with the missing end drawn from the germline J gene. This specimen includes other DNA sequences encoding the same CDR3. The chain carries TRBV29-1 and TRBJ2-2, with 7 bases aligning to TRBD2. The V gene's germline CDR1 is SQVTM and CDR2 ANQGSEA. V trimming: 3 bases; J trimming: 4 bases; junction bases outside the gene matches: 2. This CDR3 has 13 amino acids. The CDR3 loop reads CSVDTGGTGELFF. The CDR3 bases that were read are TGCAGCGTTGACACGGGGGGCACCGGGGAG.

As concerns this clone: The CDR3 is cut off 3 residues early in the read; its end comes from the germline J gene. The chain joins TRBV4-2 to TRBJ2-4; 9 positions agree with TRBD1. CDR1 and CDR2 from the germline V gene are LGHNA and YNFKEQ. With V trimmed by 2 bases and J by 4 bases, 3 bases remained unmatched. This CDR3 has 15 amino acids. CDR3 residues: CASSQSGQGKNIQYF. The part of the CDR3 DNA that was read is TGTGCCAGCAGCCAATCGGGACAGGGTAAAAACATT.

Notes on this clone: The read terminates 3 residues ahead of where the CDR3 ends, so the germline J gene completes it. The rearrangement joins TRBV7-2 to TRBJ1-3, with a tentative D call TRBD1 (6 bases). CDR1 SGHTA and CDR2 FQGNSA come from the germline V gene. V was shortened by 5 bases and J by 2 bases, with 13 bases between the two germline ends. The CDR3 runs 15 residues. This CDR3 is CASSRGGPTGNTIYF. The CDR3 bases that were read are TGTGCCAGCAGCCGGGGGGGCCCAACTGGAAACACC.

Concerning this clone itself: The observed sequence ends 3 residues before the CDR3 terminus, with the missing tail filled in from the germline J gene. The genes are TRBV5-5 and TRBJ2-3; TRBD2 matches 7 bases. The CDR3 totals 13 residues. Germline lookup yields CDR1 SGHKS and CDR2 YYEKEE (reference sequence). J was trimmed by 3 bases and V by 7 bases; bases with no gene match: 5. The CDR3 bases that were read are TGTGCCAGCGGGCGGGAGCCGACAGATACG. Protein product: CASGREPTDT. The whole CDR3 protein reads CASGREPTDTQYF.